This is a list of T cell receptor beta chains from one sample in a study of T cells after yellow fever vaccination. Via MiXCR, TCRdb re-called the 5' RACE reads, giving one row per CDR3 protein. The sample has some 350,000 distinct CDR3 sequences; 8.5% to 9% are singletons. The sequencing here drew on PBMCs, taken on the day of the first yellow fever vaccination. These receptors came from a man aged 18 to 30 who received the YFV17D yellow fever vaccine. Both conserved end residues are part of each CDR3. The D gene is left open where the match is weak. Clone size is shown for a subset of rows, as once, few, many or a class of expanded clone.

>.|TRBV27|few|TRBJ1-5
TGTGCCAGCAGTCCGGACCGCGATGTGCCCCAGCATTTT
CASSPDRDVPQHF
>TRBD1|TRBV29-1|.|TRBJ1-2
TGCAGCGTTGATTTGGGACAGGCTCAAGGCTACACCTTC
CSVDLGQAQGYTF
>.|TRBV4-1|.|TRBJ1-1
TGCGCCAGCAGCCAAGATTTCTCTCTGGCGTTCTTT
CASSQDFSLAFF
>TRBD1|TRBV27|few|TRBJ2-6
TGTGCCAGCAGAGAAGGGGGCAGGGGGCCCGGGGCCAACGTCCTGACTTTC
CASREGGRGPGANVLTF
>.|TRBV14|few|TRBJ1-1
TGTGCCAGCAGCTCTACAGGGCACGACACTGAAGCTTTCTTT
CASSSTGHDTEAFF
>.|TRBV9|.|TRBJ2-1
TGTGCCAGCAGCGTCGGGACGCGAGTTTACGGCAATGAGCAGTTCTTC
CASSVGTRVYGNEQFF
>.|TRBV6-2/TRBV6-3|few|TRBJ1-2
TGTGCCAGCAGTTGGTGGGACAACGGCGGCTACACCTTC
CASSWWDNGGYTF
>.|TRBV20-1|many|TRBJ2-3
TGCAGTGCGCGTGGGGGGGGCGCGGGTTATACGCAGTATTTT
CSARGGGAGYTQYF
>.|TRBV7-9|.|TRBJ2-7
TGTGCCAGCAGCTTAGTAAAGGGAAGCGAGCAGTACTTC
CASSLVKGSEQYF
>.|TRBV30|.|TRBJ2-3
TGTGCCTGGAGGGACAGCAGAACGCAGTATTTT
CAWRDSRTQYF
>TRBD1|TRBV7-2|many|TRBJ1-2
TGTGCCAGCAGCAAAGACAGGGTCTATGGCTACACCTTC
CASSKDRVYGYTF
>TRBD2|TRBV4-1|few|TRBJ2-3
TGCGCCAGCAGCCAAGATAGCGGGGGGGCCTGGGATACGCAGTATTTT
CASSQDSGGAWDTQYF
>TRBD1|TRBV7-2|.|TRBJ2-7
TGTGCCAGCAGCTTATCAGTCGGCAGGGGGCTTCCTTACGAGCAGTACTTC
CASSLSVGRGLPYEQYF
>TRBD2|TRBV7-2|.|TRBJ2-1
TGTGCCAGCAGCTTATTAGCGGGGCATTACAATGAGCAGTTCTTC
CASSLLAGHYNEQFF
>.|TRBV19|.|TRBJ1-1
TGTGCCAGTAGTATAGGATGGAACACTGAAGCTTTCTTT
CASSIGWNTEAFF
>.|TRBV3-1|few|TRBJ1-2
TGTGCCAGCAGCCAAGATAACAGAATGCGCTACACCTTC
CASSQDNRMRYTF
>TRBD1|TRBV12-3/TRBV12-4|few|TRBJ2-7
TGTGCCAGTCAAGGGACAGGATATCCATCCTACGAGCAGTACTTC
CASQGTGYPSYEQYF
>TRBD1|TRBV12-3/TRBV12-4|many|TRBJ2-2
TGTGCCAGCAGTTCGGGACAGCCGAACACCGGGGAGCTGTTTTTT
CASSSGQPNTGELFF
>.|TRBV7-2|.|TRBJ2-6
TGTGCCAGCAGCTTATTTGGGTCTGGGGCCAACGTCCTGACTTTC
CASSLFGSGANVLTF
>.|TRBV11-2|few|TRBJ2-1
TGTGCCAGCAGCTTAGAAAGTTTACGGGATGAGCAGTTCTTC
CASSLESLRDEQFF
>.|TRBV10-3|few|TRBJ2-2
TGTGCCATCACCCAGACAGACACCGGGGAGCTGTTTTTT
CAITQTDTGELFF
>.|TRBV4-3|few|TRBJ2-3
TGCGCCAGCAGCCAGGAATTTCGAGGGCCTACACTCACAGATACGCAGTATTTT
CASSQEFRGPTLTDTQYF
>.|TRBV12-3/TRBV12-4|few|TRBJ1-6
TGTGCCAGCAGGGTCAGCTCCTATAATTCACCCCTCCACTTT
CASRVSSYNSPLHF
>.|TRBV20-1|few|TRBJ2-3
TGCAGTGCTAGAACGGGGGTTGTAGGCACAGATACGCAGTATTTT
CSARTGVVGTDTQYF
>TRBD1|TRBV20-1|few|TRBJ2-1
TGCAGTGCTAGAGATCCTCTCCGACAGGGGTACAATGAGCAGTTCTTC
CSARDPLRQGYNEQFF
>.|TRBV20-1|many|TRBJ2-3
TGCAGTGCTAGAGTTGGGGGGGATACGCAGTATTTT
CSARVGGDTQYF
>.|TRBV7-2|many|TRBJ2-7
TGTGCCAGCAGCTTAGTCGGAGGGGGGAGGGAGCAGTACTTC
CASSLVGGGREQYF
>TRBD1|TRBV6-5|few|TRBJ2-3
TGTGCCAGCAGTTGGGACAGGGTCACAGATACGCAGTATTTT
CASSWDRVTDTQYF
>TRBD1|TRBV5-6|few|TRBJ2-2
TGTGCCAGCAGCTTCTTATCCGGGACAGGGGACACCGGGGAGCTGTTTTTT
CASSFLSGTGDTGELFF
>TRBD1|TRBV4-1|.|TRBJ2-5
TGCGCCAGCAGCCAAGAAGATAACAGGGGGTTGGGGGAGACCCAGTACTTC
CASSQEDNRGLGETQYF
>.|TRBV5-4|.|TRBJ1-1
TGTGCCAGCAGCGGGAGGACTGAAGCTTTCTTT
CASSGRTEAFF
>.|TRBV2|.|TRBJ2-3
TGTGCCAGCAGTCCCGGGTTGTACGCGGGGCCCCGCACAGATACGCAGTATTTT
CASSPGLYAGPRTDTQYF
>TRBD2|TRBV7-2|.|TRBJ2-1
TGTGCCAGCAGCTTAAGGTCTCGGGGGGTGGGATACAATGAGCAGTTCTTC
CASSLRSRGVGYNEQFF
>TRBD2|TRBV27|.|TRBJ2-1
TGTGCCAGCAGTGTACTAGCGGGGTCCTACAATGAGCAGTTCTTC
CASSVLAGSYNEQFF